The rows below give T cell receptor beta chains drawn from one sample of a study of T-cell reconstitution after alpha-beta-depleted transplantation in children. One entry per CDR3 protein, called by TCRdb with MiXCR from the PCR reads. The data show about 460,000 distinct CDR3 sequences, with roughly 11% seen just once and 14% held by the top ten. The sequenced sample was PBMCs, mostly from graft donor cells, obtained 180 days after TCRalphabeta/CD19-depleted stem cell transplant. Receptors originate from a female patient aged 2 to 10 who had a stem cell transplant for aplastic anemia, so the T cells may come from the graft donor. CDR3s include the opening cysteine and the closing phenylalanine or tryptophan. D genes are given only for firm matches. Clone size, where shown, is once, few, many, or a class for clones that have expanded.

TRBJ2-1 | - | TRBV27 | - | TGTGCCAGCAGTACCCCGGGACCAAGCTCCTACAATGAGCAGTTCTTC | CASSTPGPSSYNEQFF
TRBJ2-1 | few | TRBV7-6 | - | TGTGCCAGCAGCCCTAGTGGCCGTAGGAATGAGCAGTTCTTC | CASSPSGRRNEQFF
TRBJ2-7 | few | TRBV20-1 | TRBD1 | TGCAGTGCCCCGGCGCGGACAGGCTCCTACGAGCAGTACTTC | CSAPARTGSYEQYF
TRBJ2-5 | - | TRBV21-1 | - | TGTGCCAGCAGCACCCCGGGACAGGGGCAACAAGAGACCCAGTACTTC | CASSTPGQGQQETQYF
TRBJ2-2 | - | TRBV6-4 | - | TGTGCCAGCTCCCCGGGCCAGGGCCGTACCGGGGAGCTGTTTTTT | CASSPGQGRTGELFF
TRBJ1-5 | few | TRBV4-3 | - | TGCGCCAGCAGCCAGGTTACGGGGTTCGGGAATCAGCCCCAGCATTTT | CASSQVTGFGNQPQHF
TRBJ2-1 | few | TRBV15 | - | TGTGCCACCAGCGCCCGTCTGGAGGCTATGCATGAGCAGTTCTTC | CATSARLEAMHEQFF
TRBJ1-1 | - | TRBV19 | - | TGTGCCAGTAGTCCGCCGGGATTACCGAGAACTGAAGCTTTCTTT | CASSPPGLPRTEAFF
TRBJ2-1 | many | TRBV3-1 | - | TGTGCCAGCAGCCAACATGGGAGTAATGAGCAGTTCTTC | CASSQHGSNEQFF
TRBJ2-3 | few | TRBV7-2 | TRBD2 | TGTGCCAGCAGCTTAGGTGTGACTAGCGCGTCCCCAGATACGCAGTATTTT | CASSLGVTSASPDTQYF
TRBJ2-7 | few | TRBV15 | TRBD1 | TGTGCCACCAGCAGAGATTTGGGGACAGGAGTTTACGAGCAGTACTTC | CATSRDLGTGVYEQYF
TRBJ1-1 | - | TRBV7-9 | - | TGTGCCAGCAGCTTATCTGGACAGCCCGAAGCTTTCTTT | CASSLSGQPEAFF
TRBJ2-5 | - | TRBV28 | - | TGTGCCAGCAGTTTGGGAGGCAGGGCCCAAGAGACCCAGTACTTC | CASSLGGRAQETQYF
TRBJ2-7 | many | TRBV7-8 | TRBD2 | TGTGCCAGCAGCCCGAGGAGCGGGACTAGCTCCTACGAGCAGTACTTC | CASSPRSGTSSYEQYF
TRBJ1-3 | many | TRBV7-2 | TRBD1 | TGTGCCAGCAGCTTAGGAGGGACAGGCTACTCTGGAAACACCATATATTTT | CASSLGGTGYSGNTIYF
TRBJ2-3 | few | TRBV28 | TRBD1 | TGTGCCAGCAGTTTATGGAGACAGGGTTCCTCAGATACGCAGTATTTT | CASSLWRQGSSDTQYF
TRBJ1-2 | - | TRBV15 | - | TGTGCCACCAGCAGCGTGGGGTTCTATGGCTACACCTTC | CATSSVGFYGYTF
TRBJ1-2 | - | TRBV4-3 | - | TGCGCCAGCAGCCTCCTTCTTGGGACGTCCTACTATGGCTACACCTTC | CASSLLLGTSYYGYTF
TRBJ1-5 | few | TRBV19 | - | TGTGCCAGTACCCCATCGACGGGGAATCAGCCCCAGCATTTT | CASTPSTGNQPQHF
TRBJ1-2 | few | TRBV9 | - | TGTGCCAGCAGCGTTTACGGCGGGGGCTACACCTTC | CASSVYGGGYTF
TRBJ2-4 | few | TRBV4-2 | - | TGTGCCAGCAGCCACGTCTTTGGGAGACATAACGAAAACATTCAGTACTTC | CASSHVFGRHNENIQYF
TRBJ1-1 | few | TRBV20-1 | TRBD1 | TGCAGTGCGCCTCAGGGGGGGACTGAAGCTTTCTTT | CSAPQGGTEAFF
TRBJ2-2 | few | TRBV28 | TRBD2 | TGTGCCAGCAGTTTCCTTCGACGACTAGCGGGAGGGCACTATGAGCTGTTTTTT | CASSFLRRLAGGHYELFF
TRBJ1-1 | - | TRBV30 | - | TGTGCCTGGAGGCTGGGGGCGAGTGAAGCTTTCTTT | CAWRLGASEAFF
TRBJ2-3 | few | TRBV7-2 | TRBD2 | TGTGCCAGCAGCTTAGCGCCGGCGGGAGGGGGGCCAGATACGCAGTATTTT | CASSLAPAGGGPDTQYF
TRBJ2-3 | few | TRBV28 | TRBD1 | TGTGCCAGCAGTTATCCGGTTTGGGACAGGGGTAGGGATACGCAGTATTTT | CASSYPVWDRGRDTQYF
TRBJ2-1 | - | TRBV2 | - | TGTGCCAGCAGTTTGGCGGGATTATCATTCTATACCTACAATGAGCAGTTCTTC | CASSLAGLSFYTYNEQFF
TRBJ2-7 | few | TRBV12-3/TRBV12-4 | - | TGTGCCAGCAGGGGCAGGAACACCTACGAGCAGTACTTC | CASRGRNTYEQYF
TRBJ1-6 | few | TRBV5-1 | - | TGCGCCAGCAGCTTTACCTCCGAGGCCCCGGTCGCCCTCCACTTT | CASSFTSEAPVALHF
TRBJ1-1 | - | TRBV7-9 | - | TGTGCCAGCAGCTTAGCCGGGGATGAAGCTTTCTTT | CASSLAGDEAFF
TRBJ1-2 | - | TRBV7-2 | TRBD1 | TGTGCCAGCAGCGAACAGGGGAACCTGGGGGTGGGGTATGGCTACACCTTC | CASSEQGNLGVGYGYTF
TRBJ2-2 | - | TRBV5-1 | - | TGCGCCAGCAGCCCCTCTACGGGGACGAACACCGGGGAGCTGTTTTTT | CASSPSTGTNTGELFF
TRBJ1-5 | - | TRBV7-9 | TRBD1 | TGTGCCAGCAGCCAAACGACAGGGTCGGGCAATCAGCCCCAGCATTTT | CASSQTTGSGNQPQHF
TRBJ2-2 | - | TRBV4-3 | TRBD1 | TGCGCCAGCAGCCGCGGACAGGGCCCCATTGGCGGGGAGCTGTTTTTT | CASSRGQGPIGGELFF
TRBJ2-7 | - | TRBV7-9 | - | TGTGCCAGCAGCTTAGTGTCCTGGGGATCCTACGAGCAGTACTTC | CASSLVSWGSYEQYF
TRBJ2-2 | - | TRBV6-2/TRBV6-3 | TRBD2 | TGTGCCAGTCAACTAGCGGGAGGGCCGAACACCGGGGAGCTGTTTTTT | CASQLAGGPNTGELFF
TRBJ2-1 | - | TRBV28 | TRBD2 | TGTGCCAGCAGTCTATCCGAACTAGCGGGATTCGATGAGCAGTTCTTC | CASSLSELAGFDEQFF
TRBJ1-5 | many | TRBV29-1 | TRBD1 | TGCAGCGTTGAAGATGAAGGACAGGGCCAGCCCCAGCATTTT | CSVEDEGQGQPQHF
TRBJ1-3 | few | TRBV30 | - | TGTGCCTGGATCCAACATGGGCAGGGAAGAAACACCATATATTTT | CAWIQHGQGRNTIYF
TRBJ2-2 | many | TRBV5-1 | - | TGCGCCAGCAGCTTGGAAGGGGGAAACACCGGGGAGCTGTTTTTT | CASSLEGGNTGELFF
TRBJ2-3 | - | TRBV20-1 | TRBD2 | TGCAGTGCTGTAATAGCGGGCCTAACACATAGCACAGATACGCAGTATTTT | CSAVIAGLTHSTDTQYF
TRBJ1-1 | few | TRBV29-1 | TRBD1 | TGCAGCGTTGAAGATTGGACAGGGGAAACTGAAGCTTTCTTT | CSVEDWTGETEAFF
TRBJ2-2 | few | TRBV20-1 | TRBD1 | TGCAGTGCTGGGTCCCAGGACAGGGGCTATACCGGGGAGCTGTTTTTT | CSAGSQDRGYTGELFF
TRBJ2-1 | few | TRBV27 | TRBD2 | TGTGCCAGCTCCAGTTGGGGGTTGAGGACTAGCTACAATGAGCAGTTCTTC | CASSSWGLRTSYNEQFF
TRBJ2-3 | - | TRBV29-1 | TRBD2 | TGCAGCGGTAGGACTAGCGGCTCCACAGATACGCAGTATTTT | CSGRTSGSTDTQYF
TRBJ1-1 | few | TRBV3-1 | - | TGTGCCAGCAGCCATGGGGTGATGACTGAAGCTTTCTTT | CASSHGVMTEAFF
TRBJ1-4 | - | TRBV6-1 | - | TGTGCCAGCCGCCTGTGGGTTCCAGCAACTAATGAAAAACTGTTTTTT | CASRLWVPATNEKLFF
TRBJ1-2 | few | TRBV5-1 | - | TGCGCCAGCTCGACGGGGCTCGAGTTGAATGGCTACACCTTC | CASSTGLELNGYTF
TRBJ2-5 | - | TRBV29-1 | TRBD1 | TGCAGCGTTTCCGGGACAGACGGGGAGACCCAGTACTTC | CSVSGTDGETQYF